This T cell receptor (beta chain) was sequenced in a study of blood T cell repertoires in COVID-19. Across the study: Samples representing acute and convalescent COVID-19 were sourced from the United States, Italy and Spain. Nucleic acid was either cDNA or gDNA, and it came from T cells, B-cell-depleted T cells, or PBMCs.

V lost 1 base, J lost 3 bases, and 13 bases lay in between. CDR3 size: 16 residues. CDR1 and CDR2 (germline): LNHDA, SQIVND (reference sequence). In the source study's methods: Estimated nucleated cell counts came from reference gene primer amplification. Libraries were prepared by immunoSEQ multiplex PCR; TCRdb keeps only in-frame clonotypes and omits some of them. V and J calls and clone size come straight from that table; D and trimming were deduced from the DNA. The profile covers over 250,000 clones, with 80% to 95% appearing a single time and 2% to 3% taken by the ten largest. This clonotype originated in a person aged 18-30 years with COVID-19, enrolled during active disease. The rearrangement links TRBV19 to TRBJ1-5; D perhaps matches TRBD1 (5 bases). Sequencing was done on a sample of peripheral blood. Written as DNA, the CDR3 is TGTGCCAGTAGTATAGTCGCGGGGCTCCTCAATCAGCCCCAGCATTTT. Amino acids: CASSIVAGLLNQPQHF.